This is a list of T cell receptor beta chains from one sample in a study of cytomegalovirus exposure and HLA in healthy donors. Sequencing was performed with immunoSEQ multiplex PCR; in TCRdb, only in-frame clones are kept and a portion is missing. Of 150,000 or so clones listed, nearly 70% were seen once; the top ten hold roughly 10%. Sequencing was done on a sample of PBMCs. These receptors were obtained from a man aged 25 to 40 in good health and CMV-seropositive. Each CDR3 is given without its conserved first and last residue. Fields, in order: J gene, CDR3 length, V gene, CDR3 protein.

j_call: TRBJ1-1
cdr3_length: 12
v_call: TRBV28
cdr3_aa: ASRGQGGNTEAF

j_call: TRBJ2-3
cdr3_length: 11
v_call: TRBV18
cdr3_aa: ASSRDNTDTQY

j_call: TRBJ2-5
cdr3_length: 15
v_call: TRBV7-3
cdr3_aa: ASSLMGRELRQETQY

j_call: TRBJ2-2
cdr3_length: 13
v_call: TRBV9
cdr3_aa: ASSVGDRLPGELF

j_call: TRBJ2-3
cdr3_length: 13
v_call: TRBV4-1
cdr3_aa: ASSQGQREIDTQY

j_call: TRBJ2-3
cdr3_length: 13
v_call: TRBV5-5
cdr3_aa: ASSLEGTGGDTQY

j_call: TRBJ2-7
cdr3_length: 14
v_call: TRBV5-1
cdr3_aa: ASSLAWAGENYEQY

j_call: TRBJ2-1
cdr3_length: 13
v_call: TRBV10-1
cdr3_aa: ASSEVRSRVNEQF

j_call: TRBJ2-2
cdr3_length: 14
v_call: TRBV4-2
cdr3_aa: ASSPRWVGGHGELF

j_call: TRBJ2-1
cdr3_length: 15
v_call: TRBV7-3
cdr3_aa: ASSLTRTSGRNNEQF

j_call: TRBJ2-6
cdr3_length: 12
v_call: TRBV27
cdr3_aa: ASRKGSGANVLT

j_call: TRBJ2-1
cdr3_length: 12
v_call: TRBV15
cdr3_aa: ATSRDRGYNEQF